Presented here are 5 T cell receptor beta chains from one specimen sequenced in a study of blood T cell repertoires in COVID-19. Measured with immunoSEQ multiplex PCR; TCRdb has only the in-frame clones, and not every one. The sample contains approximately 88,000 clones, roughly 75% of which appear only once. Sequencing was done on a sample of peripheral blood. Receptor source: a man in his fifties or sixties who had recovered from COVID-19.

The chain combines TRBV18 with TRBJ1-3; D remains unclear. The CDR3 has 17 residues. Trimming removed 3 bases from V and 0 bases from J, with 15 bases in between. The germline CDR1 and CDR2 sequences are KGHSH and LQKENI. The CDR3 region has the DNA TGTGCCAGCTCACCCTCGGTGGTGGTAAACTCTGGAAACACCATATATTTT. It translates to CASSPSVVVNSGNTIYF.

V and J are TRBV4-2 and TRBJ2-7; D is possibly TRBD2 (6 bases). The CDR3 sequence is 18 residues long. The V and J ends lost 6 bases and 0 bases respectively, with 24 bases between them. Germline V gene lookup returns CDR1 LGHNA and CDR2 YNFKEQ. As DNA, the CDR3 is TGTGCCAGCAGTCGTGAAAGCCCCCAGCGGGTCCTCTCCTACGAGCAGTACTTC. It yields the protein CASSRESPQRVLSYEQYF.

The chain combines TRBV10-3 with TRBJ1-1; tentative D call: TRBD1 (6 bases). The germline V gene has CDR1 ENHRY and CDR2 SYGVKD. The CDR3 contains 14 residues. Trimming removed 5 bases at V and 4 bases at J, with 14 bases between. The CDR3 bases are TGTGCCATCAGTCAGGGTTTAGGGGGCACTGAAGCTTTCTTT. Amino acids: CAISQGLGGTEAFF.

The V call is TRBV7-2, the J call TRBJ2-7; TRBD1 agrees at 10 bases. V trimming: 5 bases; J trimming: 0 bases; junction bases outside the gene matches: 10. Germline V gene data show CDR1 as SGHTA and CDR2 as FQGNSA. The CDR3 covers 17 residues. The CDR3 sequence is CASSGRPGTGDSYEQYF. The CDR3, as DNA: TGTGCCAGCAGCGGGCGCCCTGGGACAGGGGACTCCTACGAGCAGTACTTC.

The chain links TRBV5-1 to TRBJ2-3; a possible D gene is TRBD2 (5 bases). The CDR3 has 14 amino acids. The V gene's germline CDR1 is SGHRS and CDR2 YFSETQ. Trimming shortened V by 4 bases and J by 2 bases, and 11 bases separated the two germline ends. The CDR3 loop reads CASSPDSPTDTQYF. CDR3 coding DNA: TGCGCCAGCAGCCCGGACTCTCCCACAGATACGCAGTATTTT.